The 21 T cell receptor beta chains below all came from one sample that was sequenced in a study of shared clonotypes between healthy human individuals. Repertoires were generated with immunoSEQ multiplex PCR, while TCRdb's copy carries only in-frame clones and drops some. The sample lists about 110,000 clones; about 67% were seen once. Sequences were obtained from memory CD8+ T cells sorted from blood. Described subset: CD45RO+ cells pooled with CCR7-negative TemRA cells. These receptors all come from a woman between 25 and 40 years old in good health.

The CDR3 loop is CASSWTGTGELFF. As DNA, the CDR3 is TGTGCCAGCAGTTGGACAGGGACCGGGGAGCTGTTTTTT. This chain links TRBV6-5 with TRBJ2-2, with 8 bases lining up with TRBD1. CDR1 and CDR2 from the germline V gene are MNHEY and SVGAGI. V lost 4 bases, J lost 5 bases, and 0 bases stayed unmatched. The length of the CDR3 is 13 residues.

The V call is TRBV11-3, the J call TRBJ2-7; D remains ambiguous. Germline values: CDR1 SGHNT, CDR2 YENEEA. The V end was cut by 2 bases, the J end by 0 bases, with 5 bases between. The CDR3 runs 13 residues. The CDR3 sequence is CASSLHYSYEQYF. The CDR3 DNA reads as TGTGCCAGCAGCTTACACTACTCCTACGAGCAGTACTTC.

This rearrangement joins TRBV9 to TRBJ2-2; tentative D call: TRBD2 (6 bases). V lost 0 bases, J lost 6 bases, and 15 bases lay in between. The CDR3 has 16 amino acids. Germline assignment: CDR1 SGDLS and CDR2 YYNGEE. The CDR3 bases are TGTGCCAGCAGCGTAGGGGTAGGGAGGAGTTCCGGGGAGCTGTTTTTT. Amino acid sequence: CASSVGVGRSSGELFF.

This clone was seen a few times. The chain combines TRBV4-2 with TRBJ1-4; D is uncertain. CDR1 and CDR2 from the germline V gene are LGHNA and YNFKEQ. The CDR3 totals 12 residues. Trimming removed 5 bases from V and 8 bases from J, with 9 bases in between. CDR3 amino acids: CASSSLGEKLFF. Here the CDR3 DNA reads TGTGCCAGCAGCTCACTAGGAGAAAAACTGTTTTTT.

The gene calls are TRBV5-1 and TRBJ2-5; the D gene is possibly TRBD1 (6 bases). Germline V gene lookup returns CDR1 SGHRS and CDR2 YFSETQ. The CDR3 has 14 residues. V was shortened by 3 bases and J by 1 base, with 10 bases between the two germline ends. This chain's CDR3 is CASSSRDTQETQYF. The CDR3 nucleotides read TGCGCCAGCAGCTCCCGGGACACCCAAGAGACCCAGTACTTC.

This chain uses TRBV29-1 with TRBJ2-1; 11 bases line up with TRBD2. This CDR3 is built from 18 residues. J lost 2 bases, V lost 3 bases, and 12 bases had no gene match. Germline CDR1 and CDR2: SQVTM and ANQGSEA. The CDR3 loop is CSVEIVPGLAETYNEQFF. The CDR3 region has the DNA TGCAGCGTTGAGATAGTCCCGGGACTAGCGGAAACCTACAATGAGCAGTTCTTC.

The chain couples TRBV25-1 to TRBJ2-7; possibly TRBD2 for D (5 bases). Germline values: CDR1 MGHDK, CDR2 SYGVNS. V was pared by 4 bases and J by 1 base, with 8 bases between. The CDR3 has 13 amino acids. Here the CDR3 reads CASSVEGSYEQYF. In DNA, the CDR3 is TGTGCCAGCAGTGTTGAGGGATCCTACGAGCAGTACTTC.

The chain joins TRBV27 to TRBJ2-5; D perhaps matches TRBD1 (5 bases). Trimming removed 2 bases at V and 1 base at J, with 8 bases between. The CDR3 is 14 amino acids. Germline values: CDR1 MNHEY, CDR2 SMNVEV (reference sequence). CDR3 bases: TGTGCCAGCAGTTTAAGGGGCCTCCAAGAGACCCAGTACTTC. The encoded protein is CASSLRGLQETQYF.

This clone showed up just a few times. The chain employs TRBV29-1 and TRBJ2-1; 9 bases fit TRBD2. The CDR3 length is 11 residues. The germline V gene has CDR1 SQVTM and CDR2 ANQGSEA. V was pared by 4 bases and J by 14 bases, with 6 bases of the junction left unmatched. CDR3 DNA: TGCAGCGTTGTGTCAATAGCGGGGGAGTTCTTC. Its translation: CSVVSIAGEFF.

V is TRBV5-4 and J is TRBJ2-3; 8 nucleotides match TRBD2. CDR1 is SGHNT and CDR2 is YYREEE in the germline V gene (reference sequence). V shed 3 bases and J 6 bases; nucleotides not matched to a gene: 9. The CDR3 has 15 amino acids. CDR3 residues: CASSWGRGLGDTQYF. The CDR3 DNA follows: TGTGCCAGCAGCTGGGGCCGGGGACTAGGGGATACGCAGTATTTT.

This clone has at least ten counts. V gene TRBV19 combines with J gene TRBJ1-1; 10 bases line up with TRBD1. The germline V gene has CDR1 LNHDA and CDR2 SQIVND (reference sequence). J gave up 7 bases and V 5 bases, and 13 bases lay outside the gene matches. There are 16 residues in the CDR3. The CDR3 sequence: CASSPATDRGQGEAFF. The CDR3 nucleotides read TGTGCCAGTAGTCCCGCGACCGACAGGGGGCAGGGTGAAGCTTTCTTT.

About this clone: Sequence at one end of the junction differs from germline and may be a read error. The chain is built from TRBV15 and TRBJ2-7; 9 positions match TRBD2. Germline V lookup: CDR1 LNHNV, CDR2 YYDKDF (reference sequence). The CDR3 length is 15 residues. The CDR3 protein is CATSGEIAGVDEQYF. The CDR3 DNA reads as TGTGCCACCAGCGGAGAAATAGCGGGAGTGGACGAGCAGTACTTC.

The V gene is TRBV5-5, the J gene TRBJ1-2; TRBD1 aligns across 8 bases. CDR1 and CDR2 from the germline V gene are SGHKS and YYEKEE (reference sequence). The CDR3 has 15 residues. Unmatched junction bases numbered 5, after V lost 4 bases and J lost 0 bases. The CDR3 DNA reads as TGTGCCAGCAGCCCCGGACAGGGCCCTAACTATGGCTACACCTTC. This translates into CASSPGQGPNYGYTF.

The table lists this clone with a few counts. Other DNA variants within this sample encode the same CDR3. The chain employs TRBV7-6 and TRBJ1-2; D uncertain. Germline V lookup: CDR1 SGHVS, CDR2 FNYEAQ. CDR3 length: 14 amino acids. With 7 bases removed from V and 3 bases from J, the gap between germline ends came to 15 bases. The CDR3 nucleotides read TGTGCCAGCACCCCCGCCCCGGAGGACTATGGCTACACCTTC. Translated, it gives CASTPAPEDYGYTF.

This clone has a count of ten or more. In the same sample, other DNA sequences code for this CDR3. The chain uses TRBV28 and TRBJ2-1; D may be TRBD2 (5 bases). Trimming removed 3 bases from V and 2 bases from J, with 11 bases in between. The length of the CDR3 is 15 residues. From germline, CDR1 is MDHEN and CDR2 SYDVKM. This chain's CDR3 is CASSLVGEPYNEQFF. CDR3 in DNA: TGTGCCAGCAGTTTGGTCGGGGAACCCTACAATGAGCAGTTCTTC.

The V and J genes are TRBV6-5 and TRBJ2-2; 8 positions match TRBD2. This CDR3 comprises 15 residues. Germline V CDR1 and CDR2: MNHEY, SVGAGI. V lost 5 bases and J lost 6; bases outside the gene matches: 8. CDR3 coding DNA: TGTGCCAGCAGTCCGGGGGAGCGGGAGTCCGGGGAGCTGTTTTTT. It codes for CASSPGERESGELFF.

The chain links TRBV25-1 to TRBJ1-1, with 9 bases fitting TRBD1. V was pared by 6 bases and J by 4 bases, with 6 bases of the junction left unmatched. The CDR3 totals 14 residues. Germline V gene sequence: CDR1 MGHDK, CDR2 SYGVNS. The CDR3 sequence is CASRDTGGRTEAFF. The CDR3 coding sequence is TGTGCCAGCAGGGATACAGGGGGCCGCACTGAAGCTTTCTTT.

The V and J genes are TRBV4-1 and TRBJ2-2; 13 positions match TRBD2. V shed 1 base, J shed 6 bases, and the junction held 11 bases outside the gene matches. The CDR3 has 19 amino acids. CDR1 MGHRA and CDR2 YSYEKL come from the germline V gene. CDR3 loop: CASSQAPGLAGERSGELFF. The CDR3, as DNA: TGCGCCAGCAGCCAAGCCCCAGGACTAGCGGGAGAACGGTCCGGGGAGCTGTTTTTT.

This chain links TRBV7-2 with TRBJ2-5, with D maybe TRBD2 (5 bases). CDR3 length equals 15 residues. V was trimmed by 5 bases and J by 1 base, leaving 14 bases between them. Germline V gene data show CDR1 as SGHTA and CDR2 as FQGNSA. The CDR3 DNA reads as TGTGCCAGCAGCCTAATCGTACTAGGCCAAGAGACCCAGTACTTC. The encoded protein is CASSLIVLGQETQYF.

The chain links TRBV6-4 to TRBJ2-2, with 10 bases that match TRBD1. Germline lookup yields CDR1 MRHNA and CDR2 SNTAGT. The V segment lost 6 bases and the J segment 5 bases; nucleotides outside the gene matches: 6. CDR3 size: 15 residues. The CDR3 coding sequence is TGTGCCAGCAGAACCGGGACAGGGGAAACCGGGGAGCTGTTTTTT. Translation gives CASRTGTGETGELFF.

The rearrangement links TRBV27 to TRBJ1-5, with D perhaps matching TRBD1 (5 bases). Germline V gene lookup returns CDR1 MNHEY and CDR2 SMNVEV (reference sequence). The CDR3 runs to 11 residues. The CDR3 region has the DNA TGTGATGTCGGGGCGGGTCAGCCCCAGCATTTT. This encodes CDVGAGQPQHF.